Listed below are T cell receptor beta chains from one sample, sequenced in a study of neurological immune-mediated disorders. TCRdb reprocessed the 5' RACE reads via MiXCR and lists one record per CDR3 protein. The sample lists roughly 62,000 distinct CDR3 sequences; 4% to 6% were seen once. The sample taken for sequencing was PBMCs. The receptors stem from a woman in her forties or fifties with multiple sclerosis. Both conserved end residues are part of each CDR3. The order of the fields is J gene, clone size, V gene, D gene, CDR3 DNA, CDR3 protein. A D gene is named only where the DNA matches it firmly. Clone size is stated in some rows and not others, as once, few, many or a class when expanded.

J: TRBJ2-5; size: many; V: TRBV29-1; D: .; DNA: TGCAGCGTTTTAACAGCAGGCGAGACCCAGTACTTC; CDR3: CSVLTAGETQYF
J: TRBJ2-3; size: many; V: TRBV28; D: TRBD2; DNA: TGTGCCAGCAGTCACCGGGGACTAGCGGGGCTGGATACGCAGTATTTT; CDR3: CASSHRGLAGLDTQYF
J: TRBJ2-1; size: .; V: TRBV29-1; D: TRBD2; DNA: TGCAGCGTTGCCGACACGGGGAGGGCCGCCTACAATGAGCAGTTCTTC; CDR3: CSVADTGRAAYNEQFF
J: TRBJ2-5; size: many; V: TRBV12-3/TRBV12-4; D: .; DNA: TGTGCCAGCTCCGCGGTCAGGGCGATGCAAGAGACCCAGTACTTC; CDR3: CASSAVRAMQETQYF
J: TRBJ2-2; size: many; V: TRBV3-1; D: TRBD1; DNA: TGTGCCAGCAGCAACACAGGGGGCAACGGGGAGTTGTTTTTT; CDR3: CASSNTGGNGELFF
J: TRBJ2-1; size: many; V: TRBV27; D: .; DNA: TGTGCCAGCAGTTTCCAACCCAGGGGAGGGCAATCTAATGAGCAGTTCTTC; CDR3: CASSFQPRGGQSNEQFF
J: TRBJ1-2; size: many; V: TRBV25-1; D: .; DNA: TGTGCCAGCAGTGCGGGACGGATCTATGGCTACACCTTC; CDR3: CASSAGRIYGYTF
J: TRBJ1-1; size: .; V: TRBV24-1; D: .; DNA: TGTGCCACCAGTGATTTGACGGACACTGAAGCTTTCTTT; CDR3: CATSDLTDTEAFF
J: TRBJ1-2; size: many; V: TRBV6-5; D: TRBD1; DNA: TGTGCCAGCAGTTCCCTCGGGACAGGGGACTATGGCTACACCTTC; CDR3: CASSSLGTGDYGYTF
J: TRBJ1-5; size: many; V: TRBV20-1; D: .; DNA: TGCAGTGCTAGTTCCCCCCGGAATTTGGGCAATCAGCCCCAGCATTTT; CDR3: CSASSPRNLGNQPQHF
J: TRBJ2-2; size: few; V: TRBV10-3; D: .; DNA: TGTGCCATCACTGGCAAGAAGGAGGGGGAGCTGTTTTTT; CDR3: CAITGKKEGELFF
J: TRBJ1-1; size: .; V: TRBV20-1; D: .; DNA: TGCAAGATAGGGGCAGGACGGAACACTGAAGCTTTCTTT; CDR3: CKIGAGRNTEAFF